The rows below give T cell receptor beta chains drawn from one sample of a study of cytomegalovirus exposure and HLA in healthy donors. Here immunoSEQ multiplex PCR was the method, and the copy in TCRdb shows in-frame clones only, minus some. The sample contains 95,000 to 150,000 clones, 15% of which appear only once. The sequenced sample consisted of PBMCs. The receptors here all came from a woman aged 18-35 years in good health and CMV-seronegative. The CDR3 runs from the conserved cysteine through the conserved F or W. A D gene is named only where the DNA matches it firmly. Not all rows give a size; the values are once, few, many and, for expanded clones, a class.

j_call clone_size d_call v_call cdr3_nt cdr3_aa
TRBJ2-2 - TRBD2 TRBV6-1 TGTGCCAGCAGTAAAGCGGGGGCGCCTAACACCGGGGAGCTGTTTTTT CASSKAGAPNTGELFF
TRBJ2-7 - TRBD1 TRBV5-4 TGTGCCAGCAGCCACCCGGGACAGGGCTCGGACGAGCAGTACTTC CASSHPGQGSDEQYF
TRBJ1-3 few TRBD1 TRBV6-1 TGTGCCAGCAGTCAGGACAGGGTTGGAAACACCATATATTTT CASSQDRVGNTIYF
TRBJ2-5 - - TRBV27 TGTGCCAGCGGACAGTCGGGAAGACAAGAGACCCAGTACTTC CASGQSGRQETQYF
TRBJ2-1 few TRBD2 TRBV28 TGTGCCAGCAGTTCGGTGACTAGCGGGGGGTTTAATGAGCAGTTCTTC CASSSVTSGGFNEQFF
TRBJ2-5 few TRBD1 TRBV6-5 TGTGCCAGCAGATTTCAGGGGGCGGTCGAGACCCAGTACTTC CASRFQGAVETQYF
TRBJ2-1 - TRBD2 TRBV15 TGTGCCACCAGTTACGGCCTAGCGGGAGGCAATGAGCAGTTCTTC CATSYGLAGGNEQFF
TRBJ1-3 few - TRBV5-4 TGTGCCAGCAGCTCCCGTGGTGGGGCAGAGGCTGGAAACACCATATATTTT CASSSRGGAEAGNTIYF
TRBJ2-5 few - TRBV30 TGTGCCTGGAGTCGGTGGGGGGGCACAGAGACCCAGTACTTC CAWSRWGGTETQYF
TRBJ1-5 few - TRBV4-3 TGCGCCAGCAGCCAAGTAAGGGGCGGGGGCAATCAGCCCCAGCATTTT CASSQVRGGGNQPQHF
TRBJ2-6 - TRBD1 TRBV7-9 TGTGCCAGCAGCGGACAGGTCTCTGGGGCCAACGTCCTGACTTTC CASSGQVSGANVLTF
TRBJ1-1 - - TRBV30 TGTGCCTGGATAGGGTTATCGGGAGGAGCTTTCTTT CAWIGLSGGAFF
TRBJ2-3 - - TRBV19 TGTGCCAGTAGTTCCTTCACAGATACGCAGTATTTT CASSSFTDTQYF
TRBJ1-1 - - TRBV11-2 TGTGCCAGCAGGACACTAGCTAACACTGAAGCTTTCTTT CASRTLANTEAFF
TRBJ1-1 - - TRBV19 TGTGCCAGTAGTATCATACAGGGTGATACTGAAGCTTTCTTT CASSIIQGDTEAFF
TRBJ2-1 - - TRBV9 TGTGCCAGCAGCGTAGACTTCGGGATGTCGGGGGATGAGCAGTTCTTC CASSVDFGMSGDEQFF
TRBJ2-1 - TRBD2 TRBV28 TGTGCCAGCAGTGGGATAGGGCGGGGGGCCAATGAGCAGTTCTTC CASSGIGRGANEQFF
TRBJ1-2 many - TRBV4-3 TGCGCCAGCAGCCAAGATAGGGGGAACTATGGCTACACCTTC CASSQDRGNYGYTF
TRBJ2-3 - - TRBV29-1 TGCAGCGTTTCGAAGGGACAAGGTAGCACAGATACGCAGTATTTT CSVSKGQGSTDTQYF
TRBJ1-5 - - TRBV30 TGTGCCTGGAGTCGAGGTCCGAATCAGCCCCAGCATTTT CAWSRGPNQPQHF
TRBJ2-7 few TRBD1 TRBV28 TGTGCCAGCAGTTTAGTCGGGACAGGGGGCTACGAGCAGTACTTC CASSLVGTGGYEQYF
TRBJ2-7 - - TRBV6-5 TGTGCCACCCAGACAGCTCCCTACGAGCAGTACTTC CATQTAPYEQYF
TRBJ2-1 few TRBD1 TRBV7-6 TGTGCCAGCAGCCCTTCAGGGGGCGTGTACAATGAGCAGTTCTTC CASSPSGGVYNEQFF
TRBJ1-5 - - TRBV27 TGTGCCAGCAGTTTAACTTCGGGGCAGCCCCAGCATTTT CASSLTSGQPQHF
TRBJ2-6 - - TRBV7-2 TGTGCCAGCAGCTCCCAGGGGGGCTTTGGGGCCAACGTCCTGACTTTC CASSSQGGFGANVLTF
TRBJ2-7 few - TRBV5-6 TGTGCCAGCAGCTTGAGAGCGGCCGAGCAGTACTTC CASSLRAAEQYF
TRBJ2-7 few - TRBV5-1 TGCGCCAGCAGCCTTCAGGGGACCTCCTACGAGCAGTACTTC CASSLQGTSYEQYF
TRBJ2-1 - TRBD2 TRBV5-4 TGTGCCAGCAGCTTGGCCCAGCGGGGACGCCACAATGAGCAGTTCTTC CASSLAQRGRHNEQFF
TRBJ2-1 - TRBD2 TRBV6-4 TGTGCCAGCAGTGAGAGGCGGGAGGGATCCTACAATGAGCAGTTCTTC CASSERREGSYNEQFF
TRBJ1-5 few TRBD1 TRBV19 TGTGCCAGTTGCCGACAGGGTGGCAATCAGCCCCAGCATTTT CASCRQGGNQPQHF
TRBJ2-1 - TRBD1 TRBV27 TGTGCCAGCAGTTTACTAGATTGGGACAGCTCTCTGAACAATGAGCAGTTCTTC CASSLLDWDSSLNNEQFF
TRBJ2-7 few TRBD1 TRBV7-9 TGTGCCAGCAGCTTAGCGACAGGGGGAGGGGCTATTGAGCAGTACTTC CASSLATGGGAIEQYF
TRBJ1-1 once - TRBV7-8 TGTGCCAGCAGCTCAACAGTACTAGTTTCCCAACTGAACACTGAAGCTTTCTTT CASSSTVLVSQLNTEAFF
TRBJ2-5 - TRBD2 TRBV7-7 TGTGCTAGCAGCTCGACTAGCGGCCAAGAGACCCAGTACTTC CASSSTSGQETQYF
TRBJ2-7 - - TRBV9 TGTGCCAGCAGCGTAGGGGGGGGCGCGGCGTTCCACGAGCAGTACTTC CASSVGGGAAFHEQYF
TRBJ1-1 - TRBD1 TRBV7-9 TGTGCCAGCAGCGACCCTCCGGGACAGGGCCTGAGGAACACTGAAGCTTTCTTT CASSDPPGQGLRNTEAFF
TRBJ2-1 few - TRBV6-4 TGTGCCAGCAGTGAGGGGCGGCCCCAGTTCTTC CASSEGRPQFF
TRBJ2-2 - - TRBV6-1 TGTGCCAGCAGTGAGAGCGCGAACACCGGGGAGCTGTTTTTT CASSESANTGELFF
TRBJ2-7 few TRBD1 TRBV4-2 TGTGCCAGCAGCCTCCAATGGTCAGATAAGACAGGGTACCCCTACGAGCAGTACTTC CASSLQWSDKTGYPYEQYF
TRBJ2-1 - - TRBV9 TGTGCCAGCAGCGTAAGTACCCGGAATGAGCAGTTCTTC CASSVSTRNEQFF
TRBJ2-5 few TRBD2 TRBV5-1 TGCGCCAGCAGCTTGCCAGCGGCTAGCGGGGAGACCCAGTACTTC CASSLPAASGETQYF
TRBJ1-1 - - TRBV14 TGTGCCAGCAGCCATCTCACAGGGTTTACTGAAGCTTTCTTT CASSHLTGFTEAFF
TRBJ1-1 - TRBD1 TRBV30 TGTGCCTGGTCGGACAGGACGCCTGAAGCTTTCTTT CAWSDRTPEAFF
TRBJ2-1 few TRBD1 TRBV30 TGTGCCTGGAGTGTTCTCACAGGGGGCTTCAATGAGCAGTTCTTC CAWSVLTGGFNEQFF
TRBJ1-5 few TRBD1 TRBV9 TGTGCCAGCAGCGTCGGGACAGGGAATCAGCCCCAGCATTTT CASSVGTGNQPQHF